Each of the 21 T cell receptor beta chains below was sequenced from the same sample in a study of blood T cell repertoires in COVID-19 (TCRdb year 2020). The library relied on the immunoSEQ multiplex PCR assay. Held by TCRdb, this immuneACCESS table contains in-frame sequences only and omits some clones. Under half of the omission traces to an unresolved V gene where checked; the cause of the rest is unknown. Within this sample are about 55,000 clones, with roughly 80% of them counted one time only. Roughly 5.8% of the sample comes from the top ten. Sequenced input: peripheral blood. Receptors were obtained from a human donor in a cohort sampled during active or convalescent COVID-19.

The CDR3 reads CAWTALPSGQGTYGYTF. CDR3 bases: TGTGCCTGGACGGCATTGCCCTCCGGACAGGGAACCTATGGCTACACCTTC. The rearrangement links TRBV30 to TRBJ1-2, with 8 bases identical to TRBD1. Germline V gene data show CDR1 as GTSNPN and CDR2 as SVGIG (reference sequence). The CDR3 is made up of 17 amino acids. V lost 4 bases to trimming and J lost 4 bases; unmatched junction nucleotides: 17.

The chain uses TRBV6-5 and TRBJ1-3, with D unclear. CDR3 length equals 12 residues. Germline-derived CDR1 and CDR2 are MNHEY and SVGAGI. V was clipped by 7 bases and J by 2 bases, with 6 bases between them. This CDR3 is CASMAAGNTIYF. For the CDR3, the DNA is TGTGCCAGCATGGCGGCTGGAAACACCATATATTTT.

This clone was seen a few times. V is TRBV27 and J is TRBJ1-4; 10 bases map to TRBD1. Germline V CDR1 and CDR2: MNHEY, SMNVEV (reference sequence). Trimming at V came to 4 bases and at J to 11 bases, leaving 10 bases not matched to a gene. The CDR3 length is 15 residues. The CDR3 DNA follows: TGTGCCAGCAGTTCCGCCGGGACAGGGGCGAGGAAACTGTTTTTT. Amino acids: CASSSAGTGARKLFF. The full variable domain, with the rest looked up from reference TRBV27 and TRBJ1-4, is EAQVTQNPRYLITVTGKKLTVTCSQNMNHEYMSWYRQDPGLGLRQIYYSMNVEVTDKGDVPEGYKVSRKEKRNFPLILESPSPNQTSLYFCASSSAGTGARKLFFGSGTQLSVL.

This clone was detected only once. CDR3 amino acids: CASSPPPGEYGYTF. DNA of the CDR3: TGTGCCAGCTCACCACCACCAGGGGAATATGGCTACACCTTC. The chain carries TRBV18 and TRBJ1-2; D is possibly TRBD1 (6 bases). This CDR3 contains 14 residues. The V gene's germline CDR1 is KGHSH and CDR2 LQKENI. V was cut by 0 bases and J by 5 bases, with 10 bases left in between.

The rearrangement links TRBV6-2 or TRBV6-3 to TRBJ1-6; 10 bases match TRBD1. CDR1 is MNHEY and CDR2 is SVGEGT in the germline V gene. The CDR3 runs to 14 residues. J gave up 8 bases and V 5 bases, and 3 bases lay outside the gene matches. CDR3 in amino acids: CASSLTGGDSPLHF. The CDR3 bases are TGTGCCAGCAGTCTGACAGGGGGCGATTCACCCCTCCACTTT.

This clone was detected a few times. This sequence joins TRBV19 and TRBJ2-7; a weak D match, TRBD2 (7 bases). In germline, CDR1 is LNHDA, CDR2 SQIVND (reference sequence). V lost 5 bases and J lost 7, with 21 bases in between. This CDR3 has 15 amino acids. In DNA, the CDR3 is TGTGCCAGTAGTCCCGGGGGGACACTACTCCGGGAGCAGTACTTC. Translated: CASSPGGTLLREQYF.

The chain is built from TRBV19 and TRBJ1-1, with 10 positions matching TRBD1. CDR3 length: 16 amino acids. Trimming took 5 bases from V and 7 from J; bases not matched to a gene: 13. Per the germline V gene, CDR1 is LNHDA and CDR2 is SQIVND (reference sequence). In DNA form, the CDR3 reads TGTGCCAGTAGTGGTCCCGGACAGGGGGTTTTGGATGAAGCTTTCTTT. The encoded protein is CASSGPGQGVLDEAFF.

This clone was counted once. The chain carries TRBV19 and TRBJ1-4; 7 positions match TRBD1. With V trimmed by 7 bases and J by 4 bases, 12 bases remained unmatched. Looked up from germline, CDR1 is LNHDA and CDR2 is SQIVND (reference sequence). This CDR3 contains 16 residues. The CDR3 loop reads CASKGEGGQLNEKLFF. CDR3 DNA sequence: TGTGCCAGTAAGGGTGAAGGGGGACAGCTTAATGAAAAACTGTTTTTT.

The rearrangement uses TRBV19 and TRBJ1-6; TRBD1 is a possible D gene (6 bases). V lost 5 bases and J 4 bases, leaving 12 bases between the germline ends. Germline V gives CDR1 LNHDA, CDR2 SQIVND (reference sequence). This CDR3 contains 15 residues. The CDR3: CASSPADRYNSPLHF. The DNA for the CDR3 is TGTGCCAGTAGTCCGGCTGACAGGTATAATTCACCCCTCCACTTT.

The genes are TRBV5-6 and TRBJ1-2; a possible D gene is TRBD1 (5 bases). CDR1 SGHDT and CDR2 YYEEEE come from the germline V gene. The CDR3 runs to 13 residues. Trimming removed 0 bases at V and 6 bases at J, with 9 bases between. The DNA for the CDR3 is TGTGCCAGCAGCTTGGCCAGGGCACATGGCTACACCTTC. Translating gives CASSLARAHGYTF.

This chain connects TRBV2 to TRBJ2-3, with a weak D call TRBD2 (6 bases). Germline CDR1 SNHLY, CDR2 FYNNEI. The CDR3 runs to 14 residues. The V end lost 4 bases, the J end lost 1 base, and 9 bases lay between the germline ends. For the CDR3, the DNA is TGTGCCAGCAGTGCCGGGACTCGCACAGATACGCAGTATTTT. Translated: CASSAGTRTDTQYF.

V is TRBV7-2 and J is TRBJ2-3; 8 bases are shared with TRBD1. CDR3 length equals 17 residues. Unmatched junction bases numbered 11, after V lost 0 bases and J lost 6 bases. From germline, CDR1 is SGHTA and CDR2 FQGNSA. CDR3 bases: TGTGCCAGCAGCTTAGCGGGGGCAGGGGGCCGCGGGGATACGCAGTATTTT. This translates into CASSLAGAGGRGDTQYF.

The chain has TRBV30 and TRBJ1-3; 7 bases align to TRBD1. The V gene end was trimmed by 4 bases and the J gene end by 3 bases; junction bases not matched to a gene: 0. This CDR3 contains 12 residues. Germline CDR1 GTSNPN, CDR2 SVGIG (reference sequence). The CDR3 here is CAWTGGGNTIYF. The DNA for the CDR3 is TGTGCCTGGACAGGGGGTGGAAACACCATATATTTT.

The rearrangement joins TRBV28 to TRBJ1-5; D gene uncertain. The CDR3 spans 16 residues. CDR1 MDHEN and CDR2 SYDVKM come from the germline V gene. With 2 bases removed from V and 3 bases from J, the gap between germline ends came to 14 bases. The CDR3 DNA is TGTGCCAGCAGTTTAACCGGGGAGTGGGTCAATCAGCCCCAGCATTTT. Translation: CASSLTGEWVNQPQHF.

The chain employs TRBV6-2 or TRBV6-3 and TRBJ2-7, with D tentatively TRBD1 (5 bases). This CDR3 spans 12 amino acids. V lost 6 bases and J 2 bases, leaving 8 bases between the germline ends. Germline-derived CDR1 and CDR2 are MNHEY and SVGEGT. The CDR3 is CASSRTPYEQYF. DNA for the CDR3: TGTGCCAGCAGCCGGACACCCTACGAGCAGTACTTC.

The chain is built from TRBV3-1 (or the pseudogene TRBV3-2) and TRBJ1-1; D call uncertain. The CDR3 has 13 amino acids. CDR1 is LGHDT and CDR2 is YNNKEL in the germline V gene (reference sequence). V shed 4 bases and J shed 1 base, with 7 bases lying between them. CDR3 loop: CASSPAGNTEAFF. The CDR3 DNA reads TGTGCCAGCAGCCCAGCGGGGAACACTGAAGCTTTCTTT.

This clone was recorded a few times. The chain's CDR3 is CASSYGTGGGNQPQHF. For the CDR3, the DNA is TGTGCCAGCAGCTACGGGACAGGGGGTGGCAATCAGCCCCAGCATTTT. This chain uses TRBV7-6 with TRBJ1-5; 11 positions match TRBD1. Germline lookup yields CDR1 SGHVS and CDR2 FNYEAQ. Losses at the gene ends were 4 bases for V and 2 bases for J; bases not matched to a gene: 4. There are 16 residues in the CDR3.

CDR3 bases: TGCGCCAGCAGCCATTATGGAAGACGAGACAATGAGCAGTTCTTC. Amino acid sequence: CASSHYGRRDNEQFF. The chain is built from TRBV4-3 and TRBJ2-7, with D uncertain. The J call is in doubt because the DNA end fits TRBJ2-1 better. The germline V gene encodes CDR1 LGHNA and CDR2 YSLEER. This CDR3 has 15 residues.

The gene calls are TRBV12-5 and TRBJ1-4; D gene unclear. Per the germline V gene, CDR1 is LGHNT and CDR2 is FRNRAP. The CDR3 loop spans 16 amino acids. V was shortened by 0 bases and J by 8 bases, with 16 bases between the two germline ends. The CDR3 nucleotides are TGTGCTAGTGGTTTGGTGGTTGCGGAGTTTGAGGAAAAACTGTTTTTT. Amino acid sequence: CASGLVVAEFEEKLFF.

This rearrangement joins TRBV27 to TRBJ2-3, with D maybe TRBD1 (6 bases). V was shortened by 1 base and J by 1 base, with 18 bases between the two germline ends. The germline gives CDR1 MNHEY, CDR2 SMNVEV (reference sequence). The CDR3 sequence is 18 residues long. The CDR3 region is CASSLFGQFWGGTDTQYF. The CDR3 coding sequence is TGTGCCAGCAGTTTATTCGGACAGTTTTGGGGTGGCACAGATACGCAGTATTTT.

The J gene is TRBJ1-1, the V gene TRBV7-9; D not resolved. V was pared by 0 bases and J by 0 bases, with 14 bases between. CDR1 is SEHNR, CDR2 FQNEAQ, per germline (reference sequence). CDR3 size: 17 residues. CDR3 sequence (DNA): TGTGCCAGCAGCTTAGCTGGGCTTAAGTCGTTGAACACTGAAGCTTTCTTT. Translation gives CASSLAGLKSLNTEAFF.